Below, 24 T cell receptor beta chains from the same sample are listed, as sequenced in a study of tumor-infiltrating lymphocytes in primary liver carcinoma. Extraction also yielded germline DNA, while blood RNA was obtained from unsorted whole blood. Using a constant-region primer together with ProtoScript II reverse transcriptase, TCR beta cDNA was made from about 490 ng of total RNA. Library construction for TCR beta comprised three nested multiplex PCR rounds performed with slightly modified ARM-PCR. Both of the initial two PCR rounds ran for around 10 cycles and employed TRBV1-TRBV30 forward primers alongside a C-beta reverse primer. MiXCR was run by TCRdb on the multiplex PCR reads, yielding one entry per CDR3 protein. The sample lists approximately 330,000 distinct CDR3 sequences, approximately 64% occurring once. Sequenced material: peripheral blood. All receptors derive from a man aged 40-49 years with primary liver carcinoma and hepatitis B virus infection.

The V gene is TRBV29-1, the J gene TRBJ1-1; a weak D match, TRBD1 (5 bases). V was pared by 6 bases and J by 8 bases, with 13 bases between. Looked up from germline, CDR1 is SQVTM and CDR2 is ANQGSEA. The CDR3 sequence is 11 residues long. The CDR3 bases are TGCAGCGTCCGGGACGGGGGGGAAGCTTTCTTT. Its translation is CSVRDGGEAFF.

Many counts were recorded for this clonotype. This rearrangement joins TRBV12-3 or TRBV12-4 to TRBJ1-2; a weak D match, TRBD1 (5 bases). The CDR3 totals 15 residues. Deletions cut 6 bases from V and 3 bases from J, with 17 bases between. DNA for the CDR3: TGTGCCAGCAGCCACCCCTTGGGGGTTCACTATGGCTACACCTTC. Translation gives CASSHPLGVHYGYTF.

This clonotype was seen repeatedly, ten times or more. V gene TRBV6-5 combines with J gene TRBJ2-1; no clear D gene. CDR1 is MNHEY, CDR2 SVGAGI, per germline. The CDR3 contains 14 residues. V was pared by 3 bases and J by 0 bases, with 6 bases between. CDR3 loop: CASSYGDSYNEQFF. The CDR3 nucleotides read TGTGCCAGCAGTTATGGCGACTCCTACAATGAGCAGTTCTTC.

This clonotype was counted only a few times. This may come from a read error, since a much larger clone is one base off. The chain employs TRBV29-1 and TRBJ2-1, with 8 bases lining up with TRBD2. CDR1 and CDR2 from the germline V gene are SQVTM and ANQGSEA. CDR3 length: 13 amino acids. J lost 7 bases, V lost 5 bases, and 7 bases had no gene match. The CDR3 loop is CSVNGGATNEQFF. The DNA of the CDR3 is TGCAGCGTTAACGGGGGGGCTACGAATGAGCAGTTCTTC.

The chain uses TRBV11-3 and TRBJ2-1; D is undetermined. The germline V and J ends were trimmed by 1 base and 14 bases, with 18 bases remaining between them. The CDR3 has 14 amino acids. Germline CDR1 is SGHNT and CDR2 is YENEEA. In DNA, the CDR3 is TGTGCCAGCAGCTTAGGCGTCTTGAACAATGGAGAGTTCTTC. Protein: CASSLGVLNNGEFF.

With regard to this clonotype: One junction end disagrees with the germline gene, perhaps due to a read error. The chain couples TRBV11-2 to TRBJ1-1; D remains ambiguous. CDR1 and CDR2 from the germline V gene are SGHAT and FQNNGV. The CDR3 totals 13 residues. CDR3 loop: CASSNTPNTDAFF. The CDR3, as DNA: TGTGCCAGCAGCAATACGCCGAATACTGATGCTTTCTTT. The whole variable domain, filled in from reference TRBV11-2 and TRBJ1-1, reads EAGVAQSPRYKIIEKRQSVAFWCNPISGHATLYWYQQILGQGPKLLIQFQNNGVVDDSQLPKDRFSAERLKGVDSTLKIQPAKLEDSAVYLCASSNTPNTDAFFGQGTRLTVV.

In nucleotides, the CDR3 is TGTGCCAGCGGGAGCGGGTGTGAGCAGTTCTTC. Translated, it gives CASGSGCEQFF. The chain combines TRBV6-5 with TRBJ2-1; D is perhaps TRBD2 (6 bases). The CDR3 extends over 11 amino acids. Trimming took off 8 bases at V and 9 bases at J, with 11 bases between the two ends. Germline loops: CDR1 MNHEY, CDR2 SVGAGI.

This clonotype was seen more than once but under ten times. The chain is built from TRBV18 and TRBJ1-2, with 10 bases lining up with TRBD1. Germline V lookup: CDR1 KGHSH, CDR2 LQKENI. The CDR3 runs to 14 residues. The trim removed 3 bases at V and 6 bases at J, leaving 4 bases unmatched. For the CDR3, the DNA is TGTGCCAGCTCACCTGCCGGGACAGGGGATGGCTACACCTTC. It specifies CASSPAGTGDGYTF.

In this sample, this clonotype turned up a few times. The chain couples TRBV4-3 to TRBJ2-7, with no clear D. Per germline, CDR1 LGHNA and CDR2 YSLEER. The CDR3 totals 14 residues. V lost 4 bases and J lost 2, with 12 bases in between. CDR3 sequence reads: CASSLQLNTYEQYF. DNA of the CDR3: TGCGCCAGCAGCCTCCAGTTAAACACCTACGAGCAGTACTTC.

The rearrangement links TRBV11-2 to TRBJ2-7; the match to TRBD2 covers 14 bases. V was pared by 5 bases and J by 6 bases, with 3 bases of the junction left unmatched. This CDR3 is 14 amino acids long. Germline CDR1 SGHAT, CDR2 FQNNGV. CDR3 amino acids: CASSTGLAGGEQYF. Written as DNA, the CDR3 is TGTGCCAGCAGCACCGGACTAGCGGGAGGCGAGCAGTACTTC. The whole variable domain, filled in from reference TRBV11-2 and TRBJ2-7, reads EAGVAQSPRYKIIEKRQSVAFWCNPISGHATLYWYQQILGQGPKLLIQFQNNGVVDDSQLPKDRFSAERLKGVDSTLKIQPAKLEDSAVYLCASSTGLAGGEQYFGPGTRLTVT.

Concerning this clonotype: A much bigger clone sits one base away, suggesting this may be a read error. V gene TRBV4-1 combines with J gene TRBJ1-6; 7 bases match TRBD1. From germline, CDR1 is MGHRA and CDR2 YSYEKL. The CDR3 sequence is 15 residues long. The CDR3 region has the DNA TGCGCCAGCAGACAAGGAGGGACAGTCGATTCACCCCTCCACTTT. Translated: CASRQGGTVDSPLHF.

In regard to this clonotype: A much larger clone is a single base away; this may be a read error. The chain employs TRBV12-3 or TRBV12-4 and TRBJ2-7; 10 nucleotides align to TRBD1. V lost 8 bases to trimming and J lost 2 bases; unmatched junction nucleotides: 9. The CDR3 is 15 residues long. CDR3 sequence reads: CASGLGQGPAYEQYF. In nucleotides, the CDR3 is TGTGCCAGCGGCCTGGGACAGGGGCCAGCCTACGAGCAGTACTTC.

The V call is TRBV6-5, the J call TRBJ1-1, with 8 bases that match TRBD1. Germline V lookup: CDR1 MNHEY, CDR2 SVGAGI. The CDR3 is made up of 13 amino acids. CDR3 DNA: TGTGCAGGCAGGATACAGGGGGACACTGAAGCTTTCTTT. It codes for CAGRIQGDTEAFF.

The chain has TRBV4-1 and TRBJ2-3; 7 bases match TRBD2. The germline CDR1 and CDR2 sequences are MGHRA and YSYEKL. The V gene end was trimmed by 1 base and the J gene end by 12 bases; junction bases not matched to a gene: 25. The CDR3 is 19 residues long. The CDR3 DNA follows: TGCGCCAGCAGCCAAGGAATGAGAGAACTGGGGAGGGGCGGCGAGACACAGTATTTT. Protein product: CASSQGMRELGRGGETQYF.

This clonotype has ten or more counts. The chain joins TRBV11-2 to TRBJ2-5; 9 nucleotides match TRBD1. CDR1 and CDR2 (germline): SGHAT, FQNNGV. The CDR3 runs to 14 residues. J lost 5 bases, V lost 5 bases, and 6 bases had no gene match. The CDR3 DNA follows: TGTGCCAGCAGCGTCACAGGGGGCCAGGAGACCCAGTACTTC. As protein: CASSVTGGQETQYF.

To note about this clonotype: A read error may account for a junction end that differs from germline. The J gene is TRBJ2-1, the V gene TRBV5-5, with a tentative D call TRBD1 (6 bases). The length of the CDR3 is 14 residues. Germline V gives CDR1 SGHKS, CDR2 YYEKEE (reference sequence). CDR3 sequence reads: CASSLVYQGPGAYF. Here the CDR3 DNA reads TGTGCCAGCAGCTTGGTATACCAGGGGCCAGGGGCCTATTTC.

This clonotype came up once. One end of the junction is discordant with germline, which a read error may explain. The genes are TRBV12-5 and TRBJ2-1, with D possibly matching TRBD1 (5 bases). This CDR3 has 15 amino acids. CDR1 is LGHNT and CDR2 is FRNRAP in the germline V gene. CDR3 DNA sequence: TGTGTTAGTGCCCAGGGATTAGCCCGGTACAATGAGCAGTTCTTC. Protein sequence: CVSAQGLARYNEQFF. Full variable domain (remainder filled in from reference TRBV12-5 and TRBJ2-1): DARVTQTPRHKVTEMGQEVTMRCQPILGHNTVFWYRQTMMQGLELLAYFRNRAPLDDSGMPKDRFSAEMPDATLATLKIQPSEPRDSAVYFCVSAQGLARYNEQFFGPGTRLTVL.

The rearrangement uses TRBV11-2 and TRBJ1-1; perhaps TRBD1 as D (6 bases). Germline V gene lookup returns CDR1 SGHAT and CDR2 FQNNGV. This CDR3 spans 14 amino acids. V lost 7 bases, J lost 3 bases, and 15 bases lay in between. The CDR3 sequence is CASISVRGDTEAFF. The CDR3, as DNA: TGTGCCAGCATCTCAGTTAGGGGGGACACTGAAGCTTTCTTT.

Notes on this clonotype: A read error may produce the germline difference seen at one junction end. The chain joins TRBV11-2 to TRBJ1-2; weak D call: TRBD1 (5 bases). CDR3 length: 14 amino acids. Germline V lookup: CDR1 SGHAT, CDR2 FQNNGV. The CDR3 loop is CASGLEQGLESYTF. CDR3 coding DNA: TGTGCCAGCGGCTTAGAGCAGGGCCTGGAGAGCTACACCTTC.

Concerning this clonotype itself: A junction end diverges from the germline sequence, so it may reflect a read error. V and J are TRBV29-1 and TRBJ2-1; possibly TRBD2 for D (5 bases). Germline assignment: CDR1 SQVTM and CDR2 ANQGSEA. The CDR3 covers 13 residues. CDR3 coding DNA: TGCAGCGTTGAGGGGAGTTCCTACAATGAGCAGCTCTTC. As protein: CSVEGSSYNEQLF.

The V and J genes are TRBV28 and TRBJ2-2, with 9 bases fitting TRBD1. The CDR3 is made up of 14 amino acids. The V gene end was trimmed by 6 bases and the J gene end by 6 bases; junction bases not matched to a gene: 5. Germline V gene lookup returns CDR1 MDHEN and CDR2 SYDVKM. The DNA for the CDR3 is TGTGCCAGCAGCCGACAGGGGGACGCCGGGGAGCTGTTTTTT. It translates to CASSRQGDAGELFF.

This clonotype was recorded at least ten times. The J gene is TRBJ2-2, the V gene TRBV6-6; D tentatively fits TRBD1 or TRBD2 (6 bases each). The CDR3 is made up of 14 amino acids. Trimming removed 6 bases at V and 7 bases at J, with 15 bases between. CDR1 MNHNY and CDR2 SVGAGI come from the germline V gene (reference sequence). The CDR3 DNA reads TGTGCCAGCAGCATCCGGGGGCAGAACGGGGAGCTGTTTTTT. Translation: CASSIRGQNGELFF.

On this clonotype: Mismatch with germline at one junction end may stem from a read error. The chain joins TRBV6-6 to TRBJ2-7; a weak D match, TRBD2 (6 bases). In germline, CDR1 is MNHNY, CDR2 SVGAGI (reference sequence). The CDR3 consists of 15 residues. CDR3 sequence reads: CANSFMGLDSYEQYF. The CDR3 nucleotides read TGTGCCAACAGTTTTATGGGACTGGATAGCTACGAGCAGTACTTC.

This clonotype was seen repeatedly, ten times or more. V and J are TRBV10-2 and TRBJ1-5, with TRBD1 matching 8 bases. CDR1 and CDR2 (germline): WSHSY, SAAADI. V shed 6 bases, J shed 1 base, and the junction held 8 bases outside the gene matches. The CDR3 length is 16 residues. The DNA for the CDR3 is TGCGCCAGCAGCGCTTTGAGGACAGGGAGCAATCAGCCCCAGCATTTT. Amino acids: CASSALRTGSNQPQHF.